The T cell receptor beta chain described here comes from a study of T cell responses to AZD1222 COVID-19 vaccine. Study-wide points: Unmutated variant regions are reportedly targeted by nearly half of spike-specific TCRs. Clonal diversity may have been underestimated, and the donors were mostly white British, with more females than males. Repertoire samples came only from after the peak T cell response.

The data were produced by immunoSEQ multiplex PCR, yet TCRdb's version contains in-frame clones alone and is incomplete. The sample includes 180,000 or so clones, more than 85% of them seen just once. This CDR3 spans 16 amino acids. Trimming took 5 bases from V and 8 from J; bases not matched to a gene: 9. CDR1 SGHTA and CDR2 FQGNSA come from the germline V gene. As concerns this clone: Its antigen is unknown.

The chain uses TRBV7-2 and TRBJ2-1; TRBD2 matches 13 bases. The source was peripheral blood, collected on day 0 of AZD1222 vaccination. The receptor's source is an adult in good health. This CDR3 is CASSRELAGGRDEQFF. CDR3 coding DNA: TGTGCCAGCAGCAGAGAACTAGCGGGAGGGAGGGATGAGCAGTTCTTC.